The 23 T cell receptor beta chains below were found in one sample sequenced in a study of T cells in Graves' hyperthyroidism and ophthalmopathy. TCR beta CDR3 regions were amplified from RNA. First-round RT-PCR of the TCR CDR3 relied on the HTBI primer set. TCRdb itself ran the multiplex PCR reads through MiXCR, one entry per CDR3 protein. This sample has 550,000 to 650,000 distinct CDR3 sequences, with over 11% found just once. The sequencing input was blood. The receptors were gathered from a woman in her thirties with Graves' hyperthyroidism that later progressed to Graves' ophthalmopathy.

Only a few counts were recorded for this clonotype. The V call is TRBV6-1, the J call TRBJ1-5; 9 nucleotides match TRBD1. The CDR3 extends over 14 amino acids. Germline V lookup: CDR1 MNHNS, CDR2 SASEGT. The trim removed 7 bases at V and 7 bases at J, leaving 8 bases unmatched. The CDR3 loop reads CASNPGQGGQPQHF. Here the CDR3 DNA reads TGTGCCAGCAACCCGGGACAGGGTGGGCAGCCCCAGCATTTT.

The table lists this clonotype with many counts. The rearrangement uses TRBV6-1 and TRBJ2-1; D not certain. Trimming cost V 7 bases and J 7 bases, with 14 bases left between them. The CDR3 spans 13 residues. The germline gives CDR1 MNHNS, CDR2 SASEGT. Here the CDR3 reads CASTPSGENEQFF. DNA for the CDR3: TGTGCCAGCACACCTTCCGGTGAAAATGAGCAGTTCTTC.

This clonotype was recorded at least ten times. DNA for the CDR3: TGTGCCAGCAGCTGGGGACAGACCTACGAGCAGTACTTC. It encodes CASSWGQTYEQYF. The chain couples TRBV11-2 to TRBJ2-7, with 7 bases that match TRBD1. J was trimmed by 2 bases and V by 4 bases; bases with no gene match: 2. The CDR3 totals 13 residues. In germline, CDR1 is SGHAT, CDR2 FQNNGV. The full variable domain, its missing parts supplied by reference TRBV11-2 and TRBJ2-7, is EAGVAQSPRYKIIEKRQSVAFWCNPISGHATLYWYQQILGQGPKLLIQFQNNGVVDDSQLPKDRFSAERLKGVDSTLKIQPAKLEDSAVYLCASSWGQTYEQYFGPGTRLTVT.

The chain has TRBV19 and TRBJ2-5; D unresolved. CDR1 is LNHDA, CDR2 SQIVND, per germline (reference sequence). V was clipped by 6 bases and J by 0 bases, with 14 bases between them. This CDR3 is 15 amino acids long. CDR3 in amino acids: CASRLTTTNQETQYF. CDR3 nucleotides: TGTGCCAGTAGACTGACCACTACAAACCAAGAGACCCAGTACTTC.

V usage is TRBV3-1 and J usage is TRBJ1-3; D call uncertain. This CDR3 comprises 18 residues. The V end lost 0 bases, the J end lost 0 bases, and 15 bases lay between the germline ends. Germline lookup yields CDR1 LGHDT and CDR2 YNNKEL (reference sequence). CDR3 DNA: TGTGCCAGCAGCCAAGATCGACGGGGAACCATCTCTGGAAACACCATATATTTT. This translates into CASSQDRRGTISGNTIYF.

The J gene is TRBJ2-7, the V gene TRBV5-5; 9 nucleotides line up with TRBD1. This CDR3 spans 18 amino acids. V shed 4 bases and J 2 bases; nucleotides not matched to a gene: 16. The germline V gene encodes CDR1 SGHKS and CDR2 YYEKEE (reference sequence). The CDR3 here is CASSAGWTGVGMPYEQYF. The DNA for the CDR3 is TGTGCCAGCAGCGCGGGATGGACAGGGGTGGGAATGCCCTACGAGCAGTACTTC.

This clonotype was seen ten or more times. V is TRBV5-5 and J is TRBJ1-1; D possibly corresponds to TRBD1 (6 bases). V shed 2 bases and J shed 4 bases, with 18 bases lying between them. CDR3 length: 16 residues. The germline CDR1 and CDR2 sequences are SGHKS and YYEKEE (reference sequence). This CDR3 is CASSFRYGQPSTEAFF. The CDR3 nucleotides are TGTGCCAGCAGCTTTAGGTACGGACAGCCCAGCACTGAAGCTTTCTTT.

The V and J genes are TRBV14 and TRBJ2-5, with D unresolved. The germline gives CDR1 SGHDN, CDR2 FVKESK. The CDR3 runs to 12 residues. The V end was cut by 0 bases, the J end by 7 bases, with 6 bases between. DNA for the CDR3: TGTGCCAGCAGCCAAGATTACGGGACCCAGTACTTC. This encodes CASSQDYGTQYF.

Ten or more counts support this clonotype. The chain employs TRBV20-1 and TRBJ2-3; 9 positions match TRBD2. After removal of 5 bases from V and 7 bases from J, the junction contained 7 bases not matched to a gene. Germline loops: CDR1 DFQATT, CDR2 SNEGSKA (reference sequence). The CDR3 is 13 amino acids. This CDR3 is CSASEPSGNTQYF. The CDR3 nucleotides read TGCAGTGCTTCGGAGCCTAGCGGGAATACGCAGTATTTT.

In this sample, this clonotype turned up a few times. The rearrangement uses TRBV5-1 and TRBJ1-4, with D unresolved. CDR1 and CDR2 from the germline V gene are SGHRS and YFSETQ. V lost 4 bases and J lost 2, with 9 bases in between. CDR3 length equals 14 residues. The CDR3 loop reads CASSQYSTNEKLFF. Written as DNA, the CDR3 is TGCGCCAGCAGCCAATACTCGACTAATGAAAAACTGTTTTTT. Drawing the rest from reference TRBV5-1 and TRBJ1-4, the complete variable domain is KAGVTQTPRYLIKTRGQQVTLSCSPISGHRSVSWYQQTPGQGLQFLFEYFSETQRNKGNFPGRFSGRQFSNSRSEMNVSTLELGDSALYLCASSQYSTNEKLFFGSGTQLSVL.

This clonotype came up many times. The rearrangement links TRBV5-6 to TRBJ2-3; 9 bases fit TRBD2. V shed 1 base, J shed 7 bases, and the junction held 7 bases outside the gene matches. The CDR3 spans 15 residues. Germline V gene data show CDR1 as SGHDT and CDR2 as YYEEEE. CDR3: CASSLPSGNHNTQYF. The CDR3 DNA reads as TGTGCCAGCAGCTTGCCTAGCGGGAATCATAATACGCAGTATTTT.

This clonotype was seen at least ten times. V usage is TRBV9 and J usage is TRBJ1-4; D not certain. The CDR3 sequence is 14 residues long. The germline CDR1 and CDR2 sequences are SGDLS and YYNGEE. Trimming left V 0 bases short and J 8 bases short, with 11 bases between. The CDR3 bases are TGTGCCAGCAGCGTAGAAGGGATACACGAAAAACTGTTTTTT. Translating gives CASSVEGIHEKLFF.

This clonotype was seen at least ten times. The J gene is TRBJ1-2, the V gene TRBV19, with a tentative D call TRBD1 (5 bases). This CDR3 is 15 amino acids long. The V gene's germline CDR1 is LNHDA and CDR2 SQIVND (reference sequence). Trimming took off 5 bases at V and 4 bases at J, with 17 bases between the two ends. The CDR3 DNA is TGTGCCAGTAGTTCCCTAGCAGGGTCCGTCTATGGCTACACCTTC. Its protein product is CASSSLAGSVYGYTF.

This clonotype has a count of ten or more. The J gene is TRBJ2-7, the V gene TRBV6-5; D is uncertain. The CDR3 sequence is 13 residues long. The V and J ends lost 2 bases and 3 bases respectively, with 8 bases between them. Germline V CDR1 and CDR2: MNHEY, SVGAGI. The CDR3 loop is CASSYLANYEQYF. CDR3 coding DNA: TGTGCCAGCAGTTACCTGGCTAACTACGAGCAGTACTTC.

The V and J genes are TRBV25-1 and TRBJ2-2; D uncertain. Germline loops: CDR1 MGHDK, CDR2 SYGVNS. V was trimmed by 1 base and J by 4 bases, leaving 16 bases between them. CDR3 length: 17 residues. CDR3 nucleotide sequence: TGTGCCAGCAGTGAATCCCACAGAAAGTTTGGCACCGGGGAGCTGTTTTTT. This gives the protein CASSESHRKFGTGELFF.

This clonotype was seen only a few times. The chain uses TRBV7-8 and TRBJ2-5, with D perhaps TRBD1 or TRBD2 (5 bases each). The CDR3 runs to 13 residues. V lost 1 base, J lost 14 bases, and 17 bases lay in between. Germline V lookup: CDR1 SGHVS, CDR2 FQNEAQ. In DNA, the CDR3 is TGTGCCAGCAGCTTAGAGTGGAGGCAGGGTATATACTTC. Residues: CASSLEWRQGIYF.

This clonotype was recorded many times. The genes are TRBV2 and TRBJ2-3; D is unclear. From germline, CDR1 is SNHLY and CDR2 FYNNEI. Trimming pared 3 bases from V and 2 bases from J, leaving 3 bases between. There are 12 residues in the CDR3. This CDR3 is CASSDSTDTQYF. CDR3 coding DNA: TGTGCCAGCAGTGATTCCACAGATACGCAGTATTTT.

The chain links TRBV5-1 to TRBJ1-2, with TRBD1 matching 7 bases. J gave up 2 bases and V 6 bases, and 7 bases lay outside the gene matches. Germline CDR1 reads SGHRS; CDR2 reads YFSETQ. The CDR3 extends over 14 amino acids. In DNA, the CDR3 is TGCGCCAGCAACTTAATACAGGGGAACTATGGCTACACCTTC. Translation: CASNLIQGNYGYTF.

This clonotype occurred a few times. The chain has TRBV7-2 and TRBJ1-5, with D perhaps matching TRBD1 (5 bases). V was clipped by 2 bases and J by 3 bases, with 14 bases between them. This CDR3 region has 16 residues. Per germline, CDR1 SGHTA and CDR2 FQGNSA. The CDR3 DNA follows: TGTGCCAGCAGCTTAAATGGGGGGTTTAACAATCAGCCCCAGCATTTT. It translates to CASSLNGGFNNQPQHF.

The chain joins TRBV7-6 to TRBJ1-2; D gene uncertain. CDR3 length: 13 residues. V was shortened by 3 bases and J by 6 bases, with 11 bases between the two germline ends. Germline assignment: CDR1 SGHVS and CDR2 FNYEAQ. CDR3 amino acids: CASSLNTADGYTF. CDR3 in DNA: TGTGCCAGCAGCTTGAATACAGCGGATGGCTACACCTTC. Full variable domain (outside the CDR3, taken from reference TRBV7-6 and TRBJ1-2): GAGVSQSPRYKVTKRGQDVALRCDPISGHVSLYWYRQALGQGPEFLTYFNYEAQQDKSGLPNDRFSAERPEGSISTLTIQRTEQRDSAMYRCASSLNTADGYTFGSGTRLTVV.

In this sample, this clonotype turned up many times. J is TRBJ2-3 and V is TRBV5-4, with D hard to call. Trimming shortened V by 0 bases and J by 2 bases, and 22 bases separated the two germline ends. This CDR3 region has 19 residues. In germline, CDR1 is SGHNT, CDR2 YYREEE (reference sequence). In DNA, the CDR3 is TGTGCCAGCAGCTTGGATCATCAAGTACGACCCTCCTTCACAGATACGCAGTATTTT. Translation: CASSLDHQVRPSFTDTQYF.

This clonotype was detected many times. The CDR3 loop is CASSIFGGSGTGELFF. DNA for the CDR3: TGTGCCAGTAGTATATTCGGCGGGAGTGGTACCGGGGAGCTGTTTTTT. This sequence joins TRBV19 and TRBJ2-2; 7 nucleotides line up with TRBD2. CDR3 size: 16 residues. The germline CDR1 and CDR2 sequences are LNHDA and SQIVND (reference sequence). The trim removed 2 bases at V and 5 bases at J, leaving 8 bases unmatched.

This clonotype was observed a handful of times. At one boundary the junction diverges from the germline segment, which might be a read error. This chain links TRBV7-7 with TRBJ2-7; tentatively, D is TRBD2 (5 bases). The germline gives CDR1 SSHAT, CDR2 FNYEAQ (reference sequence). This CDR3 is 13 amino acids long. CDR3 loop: CASSPGGSLEQYF. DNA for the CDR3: TGTGCTAGCAGCCCCGGTGGGAGCCTCGAGCAGTACTTC.